Below, 4 T cell receptor beta chains from the same sample are listed, as sequenced in a study of CD8 T cells in Susac syndrome. cDNA came from roughly 0.53 to 1 ug RNA primed by random hexamers. One entry per CDR3 protein results from TCRdb running MiXCR on the immunoSEQ multiplex PCR reads. The profile covers about 300,000 distinct CDR3 sequences, with about 82% appearing a single time and about 0.22% taken by the ten largest. Sequenced: CD8+ T cells from PBMCs. These receptors came from a human donor with multiple sclerosis.

The chain recombines TRBV2 with TRBJ2-7, with 10 nucleotides matching TRBD2. CDR3 size: 17 residues. The V gene's germline CDR1 is SNHLY and CDR2 FYNNEI. Trimming cost V 6 bases and J 6 bases; bases outside gene matches: 17. DNA of the CDR3: TGTGCCAGCAGGGGGCCTAGCGGGAGTAGTTTCGTGGGCGAGCAGTACTTC. Its protein product is CASRGPSGSSFVGEQYF.

The rearrangement joins TRBV7-6 to TRBJ2-3; 11 bases map to TRBD2. The germline V gene encodes CDR1 SGHVS and CDR2 FNYEAQ. The CDR3 runs 16 residues. With V trimmed by 5 bases and J by 6 bases, 10 bases remained unmatched. CDR3 DNA: TGTGCCAGCAGCCCCCGGCTAGCGGGAGGAAGTGATACGCAGTATTTT. Protein sequence: CASSPRLAGGSDTQYF. The entire variable domain, with the rest obtained from reference TRBV7-6 and TRBJ2-3, is as follows: GAGVSQSPRYKVTKRGQDVALRCDPISGHVSLYWYRQALGQGPEFLTYFNYEAQQDKSGLPNDRFSAERPEGSISTLTIQRTEQRDSAMYRCASSPRLAGGSDTQYFGPGTRLTVL.

This chain links TRBV15 with TRBJ1-5; D is unresolved. The CDR3 contains 12 residues. The germline V gene encodes CDR1 LNHNV and CDR2 YYDKDF (reference sequence). V dropped 3 bases and J dropped 4 bases, with 4 bases sitting between them. The CDR3: CATSSTNQPQHF. For the CDR3, the DNA is TGTGCCACCAGCAGCACAAATCAGCCCCAGCATTTT.

In DNA form, the CDR3 reads TGCAGCGCCCAAGGGAGCGGAGAGACCCAGTACTTC. Translating it yields CSAQGSGETQYF. This chain links TRBV29-1 with TRBJ2-5; D possibly corresponds to TRBD2 (5 bases). The CDR3 loop spans 12 amino acids. The germline V gene encodes CDR1 SQVTM and CDR2 ANQGSEA. V was trimmed by 7 bases and J by 4 bases, leaving 13 bases between them.